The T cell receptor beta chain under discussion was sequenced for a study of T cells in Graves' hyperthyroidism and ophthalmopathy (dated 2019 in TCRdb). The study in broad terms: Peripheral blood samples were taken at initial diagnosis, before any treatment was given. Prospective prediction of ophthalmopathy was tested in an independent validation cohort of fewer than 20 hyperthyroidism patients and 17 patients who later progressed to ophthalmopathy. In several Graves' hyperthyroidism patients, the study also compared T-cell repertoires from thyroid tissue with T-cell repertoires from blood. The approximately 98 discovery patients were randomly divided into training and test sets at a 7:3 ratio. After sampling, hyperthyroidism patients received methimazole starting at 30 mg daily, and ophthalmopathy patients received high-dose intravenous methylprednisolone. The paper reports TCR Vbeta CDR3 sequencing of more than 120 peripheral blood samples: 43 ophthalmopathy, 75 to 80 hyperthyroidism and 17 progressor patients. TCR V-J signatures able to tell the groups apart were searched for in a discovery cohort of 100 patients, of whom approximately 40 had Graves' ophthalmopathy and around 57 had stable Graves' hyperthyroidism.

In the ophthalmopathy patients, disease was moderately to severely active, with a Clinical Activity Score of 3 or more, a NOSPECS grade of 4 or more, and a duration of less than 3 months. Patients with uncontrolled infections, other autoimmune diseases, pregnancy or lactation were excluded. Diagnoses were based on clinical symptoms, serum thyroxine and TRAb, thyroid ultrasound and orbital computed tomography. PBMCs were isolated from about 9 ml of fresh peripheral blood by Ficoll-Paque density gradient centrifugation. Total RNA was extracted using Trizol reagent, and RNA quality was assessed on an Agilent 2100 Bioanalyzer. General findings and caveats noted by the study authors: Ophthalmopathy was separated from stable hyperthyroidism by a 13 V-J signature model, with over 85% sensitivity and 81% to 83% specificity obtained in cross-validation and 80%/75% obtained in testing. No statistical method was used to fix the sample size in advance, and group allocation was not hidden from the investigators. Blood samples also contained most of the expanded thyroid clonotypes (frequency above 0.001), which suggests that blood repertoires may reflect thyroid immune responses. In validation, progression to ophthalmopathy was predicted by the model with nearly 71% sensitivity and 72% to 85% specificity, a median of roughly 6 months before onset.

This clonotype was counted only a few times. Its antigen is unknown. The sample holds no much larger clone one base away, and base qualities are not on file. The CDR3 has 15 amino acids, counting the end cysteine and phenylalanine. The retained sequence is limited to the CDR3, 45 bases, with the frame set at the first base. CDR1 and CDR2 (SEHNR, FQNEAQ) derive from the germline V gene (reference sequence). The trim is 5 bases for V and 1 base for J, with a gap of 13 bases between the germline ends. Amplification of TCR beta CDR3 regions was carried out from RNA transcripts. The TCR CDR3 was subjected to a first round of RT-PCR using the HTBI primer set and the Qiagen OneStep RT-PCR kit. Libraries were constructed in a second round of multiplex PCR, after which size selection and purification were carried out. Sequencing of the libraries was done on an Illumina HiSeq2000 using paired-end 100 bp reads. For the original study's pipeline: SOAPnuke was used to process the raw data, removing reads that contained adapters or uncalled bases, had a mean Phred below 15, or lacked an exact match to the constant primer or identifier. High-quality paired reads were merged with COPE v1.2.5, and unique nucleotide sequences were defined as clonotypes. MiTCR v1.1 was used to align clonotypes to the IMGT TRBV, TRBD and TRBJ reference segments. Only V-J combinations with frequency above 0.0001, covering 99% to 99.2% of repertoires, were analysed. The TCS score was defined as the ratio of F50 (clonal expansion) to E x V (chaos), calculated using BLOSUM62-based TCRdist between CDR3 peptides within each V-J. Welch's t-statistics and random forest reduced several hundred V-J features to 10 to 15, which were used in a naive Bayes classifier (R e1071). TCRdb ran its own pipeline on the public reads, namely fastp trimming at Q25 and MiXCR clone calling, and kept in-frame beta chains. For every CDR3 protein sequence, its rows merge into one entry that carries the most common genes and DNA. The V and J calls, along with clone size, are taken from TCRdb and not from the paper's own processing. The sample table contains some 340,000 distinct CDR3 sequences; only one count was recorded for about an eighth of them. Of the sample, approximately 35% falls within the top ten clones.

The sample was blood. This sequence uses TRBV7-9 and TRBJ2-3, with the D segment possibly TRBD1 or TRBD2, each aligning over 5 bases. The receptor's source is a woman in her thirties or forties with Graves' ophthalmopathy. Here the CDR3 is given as CASSRDLSRTDTQYF. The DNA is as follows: TGTGCCAGCAGCCGGGACCTTAGCCGCACAGATACGCAGTATTTT.